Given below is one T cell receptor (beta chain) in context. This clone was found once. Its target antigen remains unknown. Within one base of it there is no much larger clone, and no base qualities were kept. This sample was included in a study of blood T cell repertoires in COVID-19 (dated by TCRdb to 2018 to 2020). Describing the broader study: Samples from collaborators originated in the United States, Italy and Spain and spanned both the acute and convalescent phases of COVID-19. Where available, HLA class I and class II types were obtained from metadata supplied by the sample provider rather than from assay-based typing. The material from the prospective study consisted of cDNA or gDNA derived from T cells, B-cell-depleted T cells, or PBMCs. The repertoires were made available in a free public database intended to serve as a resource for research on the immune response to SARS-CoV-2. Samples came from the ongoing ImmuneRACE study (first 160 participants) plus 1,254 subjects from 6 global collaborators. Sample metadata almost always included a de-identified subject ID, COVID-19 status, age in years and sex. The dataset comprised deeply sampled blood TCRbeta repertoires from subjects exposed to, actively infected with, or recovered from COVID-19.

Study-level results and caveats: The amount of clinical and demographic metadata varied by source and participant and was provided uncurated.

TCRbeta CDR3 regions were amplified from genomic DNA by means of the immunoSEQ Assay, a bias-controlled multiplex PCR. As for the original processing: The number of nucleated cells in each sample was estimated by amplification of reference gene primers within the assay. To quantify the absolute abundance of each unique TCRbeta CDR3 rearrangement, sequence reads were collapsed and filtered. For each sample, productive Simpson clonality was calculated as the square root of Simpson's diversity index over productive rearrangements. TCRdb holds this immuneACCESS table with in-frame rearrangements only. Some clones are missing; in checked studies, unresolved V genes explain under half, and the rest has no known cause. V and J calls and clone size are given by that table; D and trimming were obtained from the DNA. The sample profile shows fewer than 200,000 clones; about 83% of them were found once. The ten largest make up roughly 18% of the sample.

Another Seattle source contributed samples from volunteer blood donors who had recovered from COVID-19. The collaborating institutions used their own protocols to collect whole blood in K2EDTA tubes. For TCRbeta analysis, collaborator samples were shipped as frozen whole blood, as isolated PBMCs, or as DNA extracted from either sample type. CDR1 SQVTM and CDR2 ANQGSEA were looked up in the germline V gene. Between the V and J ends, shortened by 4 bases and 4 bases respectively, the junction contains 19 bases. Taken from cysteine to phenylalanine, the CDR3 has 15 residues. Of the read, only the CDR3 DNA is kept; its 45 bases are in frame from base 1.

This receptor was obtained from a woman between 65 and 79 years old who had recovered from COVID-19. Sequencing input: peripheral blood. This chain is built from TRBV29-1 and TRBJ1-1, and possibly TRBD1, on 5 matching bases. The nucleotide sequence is TGCAGCGTTGGGGGCCCGGCGAGGCCCCGCACTGAAGCTTTCTTT. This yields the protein CSVGGPARPRTEAFF.